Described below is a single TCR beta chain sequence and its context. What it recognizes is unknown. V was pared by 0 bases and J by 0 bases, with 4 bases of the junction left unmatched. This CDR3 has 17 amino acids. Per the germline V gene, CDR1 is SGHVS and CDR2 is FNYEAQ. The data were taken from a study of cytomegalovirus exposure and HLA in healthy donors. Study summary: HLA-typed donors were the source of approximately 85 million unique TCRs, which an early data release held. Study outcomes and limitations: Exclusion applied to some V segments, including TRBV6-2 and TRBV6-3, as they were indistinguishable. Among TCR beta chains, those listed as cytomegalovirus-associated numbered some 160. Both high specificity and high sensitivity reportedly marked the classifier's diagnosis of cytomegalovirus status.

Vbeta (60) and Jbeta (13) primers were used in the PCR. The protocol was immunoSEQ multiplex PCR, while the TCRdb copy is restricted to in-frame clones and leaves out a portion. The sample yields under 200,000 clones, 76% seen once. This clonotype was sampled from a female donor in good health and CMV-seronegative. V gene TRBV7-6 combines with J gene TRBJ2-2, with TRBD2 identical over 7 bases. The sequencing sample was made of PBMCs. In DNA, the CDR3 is TGTGCCAGCAGCTTAGCGCGGGGGAGGACGAACACCGGGGAGCTGTTTTTT. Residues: CASSLARGRTNTGELFF.